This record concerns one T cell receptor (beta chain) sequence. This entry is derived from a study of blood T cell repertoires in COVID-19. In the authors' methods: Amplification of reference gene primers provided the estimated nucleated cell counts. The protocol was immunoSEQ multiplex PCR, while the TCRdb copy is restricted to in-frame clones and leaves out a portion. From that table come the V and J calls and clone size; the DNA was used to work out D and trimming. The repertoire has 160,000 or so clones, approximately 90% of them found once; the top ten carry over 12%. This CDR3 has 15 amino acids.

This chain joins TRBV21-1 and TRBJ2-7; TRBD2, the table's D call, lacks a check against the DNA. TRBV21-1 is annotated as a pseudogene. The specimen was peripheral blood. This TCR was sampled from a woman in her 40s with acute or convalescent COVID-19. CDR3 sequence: CASSSFLANIYEQYF. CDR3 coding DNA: TGTGCCAGCAGCAGTTTTCTAGCCAATATCTACGAGCAGTACTTC.